This section outlines one T cell receptor (beta chain) sequence together with its context. This record belongs to a study of shared clonotypes between healthy human individuals. Assay used: immunoSEQ multiplex PCR; TCRdb lists only in-frame clones, some missing. Of about 120,000 clones detected, roughly two thirds appear once; the ten largest clones hold over 20%. V was pared by 2 bases and J by 3 bases, with 7 bases of the junction left unmatched. This CDR3 contains 17 residues. Looked up from germline, CDR1 is LGHNA and CDR2 is YNFKEQ. The source material was memory CD8+ T cells sorted from blood. As for subset: CD45RO+ cells pooled with CCR7-negative TemRA cells. The chain recombines TRBV4-2 with TRBJ2-1, with 10 bases matching TRBD2. The receptor's source is a woman in her 30s in good health. CDR3 bases: TGTGCCAGCAGCCAAATGGCGTCTAGCGGGAGCTACAATGAGCAGTTCTTC. Protein: CASSQMASSGSYNEQFF.